This T cell receptor (beta chain) emerged from a study of OX40 agonist ivuxolimab in advanced cancers. Overall study: Eligibility rules accepted prior anti-PD-1, anti-PD-L1 or anti-CTLA-4 therapy, and 30% to 40% had some. One hepatocellular carcinoma and a couple of cutaneous melanoma patients partially responded.

With regard to this clone: What it recognizes is unknown.

General study results and limits: Averaging showed that CD8+ T cells had more expanded clones than CD4+ did. What antigens the expanded peripheral T cells recognized was never established.

Here immunoSEQ multiplex PCR was the method, and the copy in TCRdb shows in-frame clones only, minus some. The sample includes 15,000 to 20,000 clones, 80% to 90% of them seen just once. With 2 bases removed from V and 0 bases from J, the gap between germline ends came to 12 bases. The length of the CDR3 is 16 residues. The clonotype originates from an adult with an advanced solid tumor such as melanoma, head and neck, liver or kidney cancer. The sequencing used CD4+ or CD8+ T cells sorted from blood, collected in a trial of the OX40 agonist ivuxolimab. V is TRBV5-3 and J is TRBJ2-1; possible D gene TRBD2, 6 bases. TRBV5-3 qualifies as an ORF whose function is uncertain. The CDR3: CARSFGGVSSYNEQFF. The CDR3 bases are TGTGCCAGAAGCTTCGGCGGGGTGAGCTCCTACAATGAGCAGTTCTTC.